This TCR beta chain was sequenced for a study of long-term antiretroviral therapy in people with HIV (dated by TCRdb to about 2022). Study-level background: The earliest samples were collected roughly a decade before the 2015 WHO recommendation for immediate ART, at a time when ART was usually postponed until CD4 counts fell. Of the approximately 32 participants with HIV, some 12 were female. This retrospective serial study examined whether starting ART and sustained HIV suppression were associated with changes in the composition and diversity of the TRB repertoire in peripheral blood. The cohort contributed about 200 cryopreserved PBMC samples from a few dozen adults with confirmed HIV infection, collected serially over a mean of approximately 6 years (range 1-12). No cross-contamination during QIAcube processing was seen in test extractions of a monoclonal T-cell line run alongside 30 to 35 polyclonal samples.

A remark on this clone: Its cognate antigen has yet to be identified. Per-base qualities were not stored, and no clone one base away is much larger.

The immunoSEQ hsTCRB v3.0 assay was used at survey level resolution to sequence the TRB variable region. The targeted TRB sequencing depth was about 40,000-55,000 T-cell genomes per sample. TRB libraries were pooled and sequenced on an Illumina MiSeq using a v3 150-cycle kit. The authors processed their data as follows. Repertoire analysis was performed in R inside a reproducible Nextflow workflow that covered QC, data transformation and analysis. LymphoSeq2, an R package for exploring AIRR-Seq data, was used to implement custom analyses. After excluding a few samples that yielded fewer than 5000 total TRB sequences, fewer than 200 HIV repertoires remained for analysis. Among the approximately 190 retained HIV repertoires, some 59 were collected before ART initiation and 129 after ART initiation. Repertoires were downsampled to 5000 TRB nucleotide sequences, and summary statistics were averaged over 100 downsampling iterations. The analysis kept only TRB sequences whose CDR3 regions were at least seven amino acids long. Diversity was measured with a Shannon entropy-derived clonality score and the Gini coefficient. In the repertoire networks, any two of the top 5000 CDR3 amino acid sequences were connected whenever the two sequences differed by an edit distance of one. Antigen specificity groups and MHC restriction were predicted for TRB CDR3 amino acid sequences with GLIPH2. To flag known CMV, EBV, HIV or tissue antigen associations, CDR3 amino acid sequences were matched against VDJdb and McPAS-TCR. Pre-ART, post-ART and control groups were compared with Wilcoxon signed-rank tests and Holm-Bonferroni correction. TCRdb re-hosts the immuneACCESS table, in-frame sequences only. Its copies lack some clones; in the studies checked, an unresolved V gene accounts for under half of them, and the cause for the rest is not known. That table furnishes V, J and clone size, whereas the DNA furnished D and trimming. Across this sample there are about 43,000 clones, with around nine tenths seen only once. The top ten hold 4% to 5.5% of the sample.

The study at large found these results: ART initiation was associated with a significant increase in TRB diversity, but diversity stayed significantly below transplant donor controls even after long-term ART. Expanded TRB clones identified before ART initiation dominated the repertoire at all time points, although this dominance fluctuated and declined in many PLHIV after ART. No data were available on ART adherence, viral resistance or therapy changes, limiting inferences about post-ART repertoire changes. The samples span the years 2004 to 2017, and the ART regimens used may be less effective than current regimens. Because PBMC availability was limited, only the TCR beta chain was sequenced, with no alpha chain pairing. Because cell numbers in pre-ART samples were limited, unsorted PBMC were profiled instead of sorted CD4+ and CD8+ T cells. Narrower CDR3 length ranges were observed in HIV repertoires than in controls, and an antigen-experienced repertoire with only a slight naive shift after ART was suggested by the network structure.

Participants were included only if at least one PBMC sample before ART initiation and at least two post-ART samples were available. All participants with HIV were treated in the United States of America. Cryopreserved samples of 1-10 million PBMC were thawed and washed before DNA extraction. At the time of the earliest PBMC sample for each participant with HIV, ages ranged from roughly 23 to 60 years. PBMC samples from each participant spanned 1-4 timepoints before ART initiation and 2-8 timepoints after ART initiation, with a median of 7 samples. For every participant, serial HIV viral load, CD4+ T-cell count, ART history and demographic data were obtained. Genomic DNA was extracted from unsorted PBMC with a Qiagen kit on a QIAcube, processed in batches of 12 samples. V was cut back by 2 bases and J by 0 bases, leaving a gap of 8 bases between them. The CDR3 numbers 14 residues from cysteine through phenylalanine. This entry keeps only the CDR3 DNA: 42 bases, framed from base 1. The CDR1 and CDR2 encoded by the germline V gene are MNHEY and SVGAGI.

The chain couples TRBV6-5 to TRBJ2-7, with no reliable assignment of the D segment. This TCR was recovered from a woman in her forties or fifties with HIV. The sample in question was unsorted PBMCs, obtained 0.1 years before starting antiretroviral therapy. This receptor carries the CDR3 CASSYRAYSYEQYF. The DNA sequence follows: TGTGCCAGCAGTTACAGAGCGTACTCCTACGAGCAGTACTTC.